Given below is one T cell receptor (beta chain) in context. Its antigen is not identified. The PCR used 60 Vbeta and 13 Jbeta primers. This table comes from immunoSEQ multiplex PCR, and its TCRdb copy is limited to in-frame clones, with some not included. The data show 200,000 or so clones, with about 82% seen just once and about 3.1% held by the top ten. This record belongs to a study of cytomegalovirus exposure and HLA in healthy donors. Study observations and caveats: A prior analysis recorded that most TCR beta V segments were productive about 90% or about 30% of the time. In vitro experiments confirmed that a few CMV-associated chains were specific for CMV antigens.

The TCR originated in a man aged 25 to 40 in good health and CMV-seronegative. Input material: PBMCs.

In nucleotides, the CDR3 is TGTGCCAGCACCCTGGGGCTAGTCGGCACAGATACGCAGTATTTT. Translating it yields CASTLGLVGTDTQYF. This rearrangement joins TRBV7-6 to TRBJ2-3, with D maybe TRBD1 (5 bases). Per the germline V gene, CDR1 is SGHVS and CDR2 is FNYEAQ. V lost 7 bases, J lost 1 base, and 15 bases lay in between. This CDR3 contains 15 residues. Complete variable domain (other parts from reference TRBV7-6 and TRBJ2-3): GAGVSQSPRYKVTKRGQDVALRCDPISGHVSLYWYRQALGQGPEFLTYFNYEAQQDKSGLPNDRFSAERPEGSISTLTIQRTEQRDSAMYRCASTLGLVGTDTQYFGPGTRLTVL.